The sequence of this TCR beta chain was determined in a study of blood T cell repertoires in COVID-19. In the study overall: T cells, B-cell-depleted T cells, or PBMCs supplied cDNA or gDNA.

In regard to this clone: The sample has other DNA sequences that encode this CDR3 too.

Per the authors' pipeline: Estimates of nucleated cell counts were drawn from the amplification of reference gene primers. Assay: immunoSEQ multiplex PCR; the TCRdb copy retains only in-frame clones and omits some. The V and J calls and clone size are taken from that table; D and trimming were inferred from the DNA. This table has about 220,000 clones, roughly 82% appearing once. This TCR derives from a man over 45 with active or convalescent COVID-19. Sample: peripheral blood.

The CDR3 sequence: CASSGGQGYNEQFF. CDR3 coding DNA: TGTGCCAGCAGCGGGGGACAGGGGTACAATGAGCAGTTCTTC. The chain employs TRBV5-4 and TRBJ2-1; the match to TRBD1 covers 10 bases. There are 14 residues in the CDR3. Germline-derived CDR1 and CDR2 are SGHNT and YYREEE (reference sequence). Unmatched junction bases numbered 2, after V lost 4 bases and J lost 4 bases.